This TCR beta chain derives from a study of blood T cells in healthy people across ages (dated by TCRdb to about 2015). For the study in its entirety: Template switching captured roughly one uniquely barcoded TCR beta cDNA molecule per two T cells in model experiments. To track age-related changes in TCR beta repertoire diversity, the study relied on deep sequencing normalized with unique cDNA molecular identifiers. Four age groups were formed from the donors: young (average approximately 16 years), middle-aged (around 39), aged (over 55) and long-lived (more than 75). To avoid experimental bias, donors of different ages were spread randomly across the sequencing lanes. The study analyzed two additional independent replicas of 1 million unique cDNA reads from the same blood draw for two donors, one aged 18 to 30 and one aged 80 or older. The paper's findings and limits, for the study overall: Compared with the aged group, more naive CD4+ T cells, fewer expanded clones and increased TCR diversity were shown by the long-lived group, suggesting age selection. Observed TCR beta diversity per million T cells fell roughly linearly with age, and a significant reduction was already apparent by age roughly 40. Estimates of total diversity from one million sequenced T cells were regarded as lower bounds and underestimates. The percentage of naive T cells measured by flow cytometry correlated strongly with observed TCR beta diversity. Donor CMV infection status was unknown, potentially confounding age-related changes in expanded clonotypes. Since profiling was done on bulk unsorted PBMCs, naive and antigen-experienced compartments could not be conclusively compared.

This clonotype was picked up a small number of times. The antigen this receptor binds is unknown. No per-base quality is available; no much larger clone lies one base away. The donors were 40 or so Caucasian individuals from Russia, aged roughly 6 to 90 years, who were systemically healthy. Each donor gave about 9.8 milliliters of peripheral blood, drawn into EDTA-treated Vacutainer tubes. PBMCs were isolated by Ficoll-Paque density-gradient centrifugation, with at least 6 million obtained per sample. Total RNA, at least 5.5 micrograms per sample, was extracted from PBMCs with Trizol reagent. The percentages of naive CD45RAhigh/CD27high T cells were determined by flow cytometry on a PBMC aliquot from every donor. After removal of 4 bases from V and 3 bases from J, the junction retains 3 bases not matched to a gene. Counted from cysteine to phenylalanine, this CDR3 has 14 amino acids. Left in the record is the CDR3 DNA by itself, 42 bases read in frame from the first base. CDR1 and CDR2, looked up from the germline V gene, are SGHTA and FQGTGA.

Library method: 5' RACE. Instrument used: Illumina HiSeq 2500. The second PCR ran for about 7 to 11 cycles and used a J-beta primer mix along with a sample-barcoded 5' primer. Each TCR beta cDNA molecule received a unique molecular identifier from a template-switch 5' adaptor carrying 12 random nucleotides. Each sample yielded at least 2.5 million CDR3-containing paired-end reads. First-strand cDNA synthesis was performed from all RNA using the Mint cDNA synthesis kit, with priming by a TRBC-specific oligonucleotide. After uracil-DNA glycosylase treatment, a first 18-cycle PCR used universal primers M1SS and BC2_uni_R on all cDNA. Regarding the original processing steps: Each sample was normalized by randomly selecting 1 million high-quality reads, each carrying a distinct molecular identifier. Reads sharing molecular identifiers were discarded rather than binned into consensus sequences. CDR3 identification, clonotype clustering and error correction used MiTCR with a Q25 quality threshold and the strictest error-elimination algorithm. A nonparametric unseen species model using Euler transformation provided a lower-bound estimate of total TCR beta diversity. Using fastp at Q25 and MiXCR, TCRdb reprocessed the public reads and kept productive beta chains. Identical CDR3 protein sequences are pooled into one entry, listed with their most common genes and DNA. Here the V and J calls rest on TCRdb's processing, not on the authors' analysis. This sample gives some 700,000 distinct CDR3 sequences in total; approximately 39% of them show up just once. Of the sample, roughly 20% falls within the top ten clones.

Here the chain combines TRBV7-3 and TRBJ2-1, and TRBD2 matches 7 of the central bases. Sequenced: blood. The TCR originated in a woman between 55 and 75 years old in good health. This receptor carries the CDR3 CASSSSGNYNEQFF. The DNA sequence is TGTGCCAGCAGCTCGAGCGGGAACTACAATGAGCAGTTCTTC.